What follows are 14 T cell receptor beta chains derived from one specimen sequenced in a study of blood T cell repertoires in COVID-19. Assay: immunoSEQ multiplex PCR; the TCRdb copy retains only in-frame clones and omits some. Here the sample spans tens of thousands of clones, roughly 80% being singletons. The sequenced sample consisted of peripheral blood. These TCRs come from a man in his 60s with active or convalescent COVID-19.

V gene TRBV27 combines with J gene TRBJ2-7, with D possibly matching TRBD2 (6 bases). Germline lookup yields CDR1 MNHEY and CDR2 SMNVEV (reference sequence). Trimming pared 6 bases from V and 3 bases from J, leaving 12 bases between. The CDR3 runs to 13 residues. CDR3 in DNA: TGTGCCAGCAGATCCAACGGGGGCTACGAGCAGTACTTC. It translates to CASRSNGGYEQYF.

The gene calls are TRBV6-6 and TRBJ1-4; possibly TRBD1 for D (6 bases). This CDR3 spans 15 amino acids. The germline gives CDR1 MNHNY, CDR2 SVGAGI (reference sequence). The germline V and J ends were trimmed by 5 bases and 8 bases, with 18 bases remaining between them. CDR3 in DNA: TGTGCCAGCAGTCCCCGACAGGAGGGAGGGGAAAAACTGTTTTTT. It codes for CASSPRQEGGEKLFF.

This clone is a singleton in its sample. The chain has TRBV11-3 and TRBJ2-1, with 7 bases fitting TRBD2. The CDR3 consists of 16 residues. Germline CDR1 SGHNT, CDR2 YENEEA. V gave up 0 bases and J gave up 5 bases; unmatched junction bases: 7. The CDR3 DNA sequence: TGTGCCAGCAGCTTAGATGGGCGGGGGAGAAACAATGAGCAGTTCTTC. It yields the protein CASSLDGRGRNNEQFF.

A single count supports this clone. The chain is built from TRBV6-6 and TRBJ2-3; perhaps TRBD2 as D (5 bases). V lost 6 bases and J lost 3, with 16 bases in between. The germline V gene has CDR1 MNHNY and CDR2 SVGAGI (reference sequence). This CDR3 has 15 residues. The CDR3 here is CASRLPRVWTDTQYF. In DNA form, the CDR3 reads TGTGCCAGCAGATTACCGAGGGTTTGGACAGATACGCAGTATTTT.

This sequence joins TRBV6-5 and TRBJ1-2; D is unclear. V lost 5 bases and J 4 bases, leaving 14 bases between the germline ends. Germline CDR1 MNHEY, CDR2 SVGAGI. The CDR3 sequence is 14 residues long. The CDR3 protein is CASSPREGSYGYTF. CDR3 nucleotide sequence: TGTGCCAGCAGTCCACGGGAGGGAAGCTATGGCTACACCTTC.

The chain employs TRBV27 and TRBJ1-6; possible D gene TRBD1, 6 bases. Per the germline V gene, CDR1 is MNHEY and CDR2 is SMNVEV (reference sequence). V was shortened by 6 bases and J by 5 bases, with 11 bases between the two germline ends. CDR3 length equals 14 residues. The CDR3 sequence is CASRLQGDNSPLHF. DNA of the CDR3: TGTGCCAGCAGACTACAGGGAGATAATTCACCCCTCCACTTT.

V is TRBV7-3 and J is TRBJ1-6, with D perhaps TRBD1 (6 bases). V was clipped by 5 bases and J by 9 bases, with 14 bases between them. Germline CDR1 SGHTA, CDR2 FQGTGA. The CDR3 loop spans 14 amino acids. CDR3 in DNA: TGTGCCAGCAGCCCCGGACAGCTTGGTTCACCCCTCCACTTT. This translates into CASSPGQLGSPLHF. The whole variable domain, remainder taken from reference TRBV7-3 and TRBJ1-6, is GAGVSQTPSNKVTEKGKYVELRCDPISGHTALYWYRQSLGQGPEFLIYFQGTGAADDSGLPNDRFFAVRPEGSVSTLKIQRTERGDSAVYLCASSPGQLGSPLHFGNGTRLTVT.

The chain employs TRBV14 and TRBJ2-3, with D maybe TRBD2 (5 bases). Per the germline V gene, CDR1 is SGHDN and CDR2 is FVKESK. Deletions cut 0 bases from V and 4 bases from J, with 14 bases between. CDR3 length: 16 amino acids. The CDR3 region is CASSQELGLSADTQYF. DNA for the CDR3: TGTGCCAGCAGCCAAGAACTAGGTCTTAGCGCAGATACGCAGTATTTT.

This clone was recorded only once. The chain recombines TRBV7-2 with TRBJ2-7; a possible D gene is TRBD2 (5 bases). V lost 2 bases, J lost 7 bases, and 18 bases lay in between. The V gene's germline CDR1 is SGHTA and CDR2 FQGNSA. This CDR3 has 15 amino acids. The DNA for the CDR3 is TGTGCCAGCAGCTTAACGTCAGTCTCCCCGGGGGAGCAGTACTTC. Translation gives CASSLTSVSPGEQYF.

This sequence joins TRBV7-9 and TRBJ2-4, with 9 bases aligning to TRBD2. The CDR3 covers 16 residues. The V segment lost 5 bases and the J segment 6 bases; nucleotides outside the gene matches: 11. Germline V gene data show CDR1 as SEHNR and CDR2 as FQNEAQ (reference sequence). CDR3 in amino acids: CASSGPGTSSGNIQYF. CDR3 coding DNA: TGTGCCAGCAGCGGGCCCGGGACTAGCTCTGGAAACATTCAGTACTTC. Using reference TRBV7-9 and TRBJ2-4 for the parts outside the CDR3, the full variable domain is DTGVSQNPRHKITKRGQNVTFRCDPISEHNRLYWYRQTLGQGPEFLTYFQNEAQLEKSRLLSDRFSAERPKGSFSTLEIQRTEQGDSAMYLCASSGPGTSSGNIQYFGAGTRLSVL.

The V call is TRBV5-4, the J call TRBJ1-4; 10 bases line up with TRBD1. V dropped 4 bases and J dropped 8; count of bases not matched to a gene: 5. Germline loops: CDR1 SGHNT, CDR2 YYREEE (reference sequence). This CDR3 comprises 14 residues. The CDR3 sequence is CASSPRTGGEKLFF. The CDR3 DNA sequence: TGTGCCAGCAGCCCCCGGACAGGGGGGGAAAAACTGTTTTTT.

The chain joins TRBV25-1 to TRBJ1-4; TRBD1 might be the D (5 bases). CDR1 is MGHDK, CDR2 SYGVNS, per germline. This CDR3 has 14 residues. The germline V and J ends were trimmed by 7 bases and 8 bases, with 17 bases remaining between them. The CDR3 region has the DNA TGTGCCAGCACAACCCCAGGGAAGGGGGAAAAACTGTTTTTT. This translates into CASTTPGKGEKLFF.

V and J are TRBV7-9 and TRBJ1-1, with TRBD1 matching over 7 bases. Trimming took 2 bases from V and 0 from J; bases not matched to a gene: 6. Germline CDR1 SEHNR, CDR2 FQNEAQ (reference sequence). CDR3 length: 16 amino acids. The DNA for the CDR3 is TGTGCCAGCAGCTTAAATCACAGGGGAGTGAACACTGAAGCTTTCTTT. It encodes CASSLNHRGVNTEAFF.

The chain joins TRBV6-5 to TRBJ2-7; 7 bases agree with TRBD1. The CDR3 is 14 amino acids. From germline, CDR1 is MNHEY and CDR2 SVGAGI. Unmatched junction bases numbered 10, after V lost 6 bases and J lost 5 bases. The CDR3 DNA reads TGTGCCAGCAGGGGAGTTCGAGGGGGCAACGAGCAGTACTTC. Translating it yields CASRGVRGGNEQYF.